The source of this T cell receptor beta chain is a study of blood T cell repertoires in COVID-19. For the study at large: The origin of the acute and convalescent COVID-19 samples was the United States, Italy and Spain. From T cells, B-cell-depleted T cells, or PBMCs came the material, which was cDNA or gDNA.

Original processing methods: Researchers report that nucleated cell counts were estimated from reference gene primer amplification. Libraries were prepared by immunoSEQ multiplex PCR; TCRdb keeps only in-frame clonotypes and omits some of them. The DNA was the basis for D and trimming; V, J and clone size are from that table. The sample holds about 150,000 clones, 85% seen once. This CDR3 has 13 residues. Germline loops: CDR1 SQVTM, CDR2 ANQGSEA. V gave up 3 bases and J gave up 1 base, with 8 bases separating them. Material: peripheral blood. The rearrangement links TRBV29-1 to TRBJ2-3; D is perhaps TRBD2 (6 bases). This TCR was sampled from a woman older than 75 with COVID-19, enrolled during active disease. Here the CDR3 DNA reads TGCAGCGTTGATTCGGGGGGCACAGATACGCAGTATTTT. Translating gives CSVDSGGTDTQYF.